The 9 T cell receptor beta chains below were found in one sample sequenced in a study of T cell responses to AZD1222 COVID-19 vaccine. Sequencing used immunoSEQ multiplex PCR; TCRdb keeps in-frame clones, though not all of them. Of roughly 250,000 clones listed, over 90% are singletons. The sequences come from peripheral blood, collected on day 0 of AZD1222 vaccination. These receptors were obtained from an adult in good health.

The rearrangement links TRBV19 to TRBJ1-3, with D possibly TRBD1 on 5 matching bases. Trimming left V 7 bases short and J 2 bases short, with 18 bases between. CDR1 is LNHDA, CDR2 SQIVND, per germline (reference sequence). CDR3 length equals 16 residues. The CDR3 here is CASTTQASGAGNTIYF. The CDR3 nucleotides read TGTGCCAGTACTACACAGGCCTCAGGCGCTGGAAACACCATATATTTT.

J is TRBJ1-1 and V is TRBV7-3; D gene unclear. The CDR3 extends over 15 amino acids. The V and J ends lost 6 bases and 3 bases respectively, with 17 bases between them. Germline V gene sequence: CDR1 SGHTA, CDR2 FQGTGA. CDR3 sequence reads: CASRRTSIVYTEAFF. The CDR3 bases are TGTGCCAGCAGACGGACGTCCATAGTGTACACTGAAGCTTTCTTT.

The chain employs TRBV7-2 and TRBJ2-1; D remains unclear. From germline, CDR1 is SGHTA and CDR2 FQGNSA. With 5 bases removed from V and 5 bases from J, the gap between germline ends came to 16 bases. The CDR3 is made up of 15 amino acids. DNA of the CDR3: TGTGCCAGCAGCCCCACCTGGACCCTTGACAATGAGCAGTTCTTC. Amino acid sequence: CASSPTWTLDNEQFF. The full variable domain, rest sourced from reference TRBV7-2 and TRBJ2-1, is GAGVSQSPSNKVTEKGKDVELRCDPISGHTALYWYRQSLGQGLEFLIYFQGNSAPDKSGLPSDRFSAERTGGSVSTLTIQRTQQEDSAVYLCASSPTWTLDNEQFFGPGTRLTVL.

This clone has only one observation. The chain has TRBV6-5 and TRBJ1-5; D may be TRBD1 (5 bases). CDR1 and CDR2 from the germline V gene are MNHEY and SVGAGI. The CDR3 has 16 amino acids. Trimming shortened V by 3 bases and J by 6 bases, and 18 bases separated the two germline ends. The CDR3 region has the DNA TGTGCCAGCAGTTATTCGGGGGATGATTATGGTCAGCCCCAGCATTTT. Its protein is CASSYSGDDYGQPQHF.

This chain joins TRBV5-1 and TRBJ2-1; D not certain. V lost 4 bases to trimming and J lost 7 bases, with 9 bases between them. This CDR3 is built from 12 residues. Germline V gene data show CDR1 as SGHRS and CDR2 as YFSETQ. The CDR3 loop is CASSLQLNEQFF. The DNA of the CDR3 is TGCGCCAGCAGCCTCCAATTGAATGAGCAGTTCTTC.

The rearrangement joins TRBV28 to TRBJ2-1, with D hard to call. Between the trimmed V and J ends, which lost 2 bases and 0 bases, there was a span of 14 bases. Germline assignment: CDR1 MDHEN and CDR2 SYDVKM. The CDR3 is 17 amino acids. The chain's CDR3 is CASSLSPLKISYNEQFF. In DNA, the CDR3 is TGTGCCAGCAGTTTAAGCCCGCTTAAGATCTCCTACAATGAGCAGTTCTTC.

CDR3 residues: CASSPWTSPSSYNEQFF. Here the CDR3 DNA reads TGTGCCAGCAGTCCCTGGACTAGCCCTTCGTCCTACAATGAGCAGTTCTTC. V usage is TRBV27 and J usage is TRBJ2-1, with 8 bases fitting TRBD2. Losses at the gene ends were 5 bases for V and 1 base for J; bases not matched to a gene: 10. The germline CDR1 and CDR2 sequences are MNHEY and SMNVEV (reference sequence). The CDR3 extends over 17 amino acids.

This clone was seen just once. The V and J genes are TRBV2 and TRBJ2-5; no clear D gene. Germline lookup yields CDR1 SNHLY and CDR2 FYNNEI. The CDR3 is 13 amino acids. V dropped 2 bases and J dropped 4 bases, with 8 bases sitting between them. The CDR3: CASSETRAETQYF. As DNA, the CDR3 is TGTGCCAGCAGTGAAACAAGGGCAGAGACCCAGTACTTC.

The V gene is TRBV27, the J gene TRBJ2-1, with D perhaps TRBD2 (6 bases). Germline-derived CDR1 and CDR2 are MNHEY and SMNVEV (reference sequence). Trimming stripped 5 bases from V and 5 bases from J, with 16 bases between. The CDR3 consists of 15 residues. The CDR3 nucleotides read TGTGCCAGCAGTATACGGGAGCTAGGCCACAATGAGCAGTTCTTC. It specifies CASSIRELGHNEQFF.